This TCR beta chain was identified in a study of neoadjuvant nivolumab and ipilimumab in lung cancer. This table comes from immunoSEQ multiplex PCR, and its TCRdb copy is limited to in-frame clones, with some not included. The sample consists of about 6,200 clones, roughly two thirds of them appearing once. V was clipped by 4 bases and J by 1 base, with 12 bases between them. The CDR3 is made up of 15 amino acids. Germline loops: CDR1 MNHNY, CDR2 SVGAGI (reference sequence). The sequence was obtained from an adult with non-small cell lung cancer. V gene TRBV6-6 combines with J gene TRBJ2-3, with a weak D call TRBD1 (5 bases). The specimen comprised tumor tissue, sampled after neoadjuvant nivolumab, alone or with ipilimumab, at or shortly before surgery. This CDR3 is CASSWQGHGTDTQYF. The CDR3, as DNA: TGTGCCAGCAGTTGGCAGGGTCACGGCACAGATACGCAGTATTTT.